The next 22 T cell receptor beta chains were all read from a single sample in a study of shared clonotypes between healthy human individuals (dated by TCRdb to about 2020). The library was prepared using the immunoSEQ multiplex PCR assay. This immuneACCESS table, as held by TCRdb, lists in-frame sequences with V and J called but not all clones. Of the missing ones, under half trace to an unresolved V gene in checked studies; the others have no known cause. The sample table holds about 1.4 million clones, of which roughly 96% were seen once. The ten largest clonotypes hold about 1.2% of the sample. Sequenced: naive CD4+ T cells sorted from blood. The sample's cell subset or site, from its label and the paper: CD45RA+ positively selected. The source is a man aged 25 to 40 in good health.

The CDR3 DNA reads as TGTGCCAGCAGCTTAAGTAGCAATGAGCAGTTCTTC. Translating it yields CASSLSSNEQFF. This chain connects TRBV11-2 to TRBJ2-1; no firm D call. The CDR3 loop spans 12 amino acids. The germline V gene encodes CDR1 SGHAT and CDR2 FQNNGV. Between the trimmed V and J ends, which lost 2 bases and 6 bases, there was a span of 5 bases.

The gene calls are TRBV5-1 and TRBJ2-4; possible D gene TRBD1, 6 bases. Trimming pared 4 bases from V and 8 bases from J, leaving 13 bases between. The CDR3 is made up of 13 amino acids. Germline V gene sequence: CDR1 SGHRS, CDR2 YFSETQ. In DNA, the CDR3 is TGCGCCAGCAGCCCCGCAGGGGTCGACATTCAGTACTTC. Amino acid sequence: CASSPAGVDIQYF.

Regarding this clone: Other DNA variants within this sample encode the same CDR3. CDR3: CSARGNYEQYF. CDR3 DNA: TGCAGTGCTAGAGGAAACTACGAGCAGTACTTC. V usage is TRBV20-1 and J usage is TRBJ2-7; D is unclear. Trimming pared 1 base from V and 3 bases from J, leaving 4 bases between. The CDR3 runs to 11 residues. Looked up from germline, CDR1 is DFQATT and CDR2 is SNEGSKA (reference sequence).

On this clone: Distinct nucleotide sequences in the sample also encode this CDR3. This sequence joins TRBV5-1 and TRBJ2-1, with D perhaps TRBD2 (6 bases). Per germline, CDR1 SGHRS and CDR2 YFSETQ. The CDR3 length is 16 residues. Deletions cut 4 bases from V and 1 base from J, with 15 bases between. CDR3 nucleotides: TGCGCCAGCAGCCCCTCCCTAGCGAGTTCCTACAATGAGCAGTTCTTC. Its translation: CASSPSLASSYNEQFF.

This chain links TRBV7-9 with TRBJ2-2, with a weak D call TRBD1 (5 bases). Looked up from germline, CDR1 is SEHNR and CDR2 is FQNEAQ (reference sequence). With 2 bases removed from V and 5 bases from J, the gap between germline ends came to 12 bases. This CDR3 has 15 residues. The CDR3 DNA is TGTGCCAGCAGCTTACGGGCAGGGAAAACCGGGGAGCTGTTTTTT. Protein product: CASSLRAGKTGELFF.

The chain links TRBV11-2 to TRBJ2-5; D gene uncertain. The CDR3 has 15 amino acids. V lost 1 base and J 5 bases, leaving 14 bases between the germline ends. Germline V CDR1 and CDR2: SGHAT, FQNNGV. The CDR3 region has the DNA TGTGCCAGCAGCTTAGGAGTTGCGATGGTGGAGACCCAGTACTTC. Its translation is CASSLGVAMVETQYF.

The genes are TRBV21-1 and TRBJ2-2; TRBD2 was called by the table and not checked on the DNA. TRBV21-1 is assigned pseudogene status. The CDR3 extends over 19 amino acids. The CDR3 reads CASSSTYRRTSGSMGELFF. The CDR3 nucleotides read TGTGCCAGCAGTAGTACGTATCGTCGGACTAGCGGGTCGATGGGGGAGCTGTTTTTT.

This chain links TRBV4-1 with TRBJ2-1; 9 positions agree with TRBD2. The CDR3 is 16 amino acids. From germline, CDR1 is MGHRA and CDR2 YSYEKL. With 1 base clipped from V and 9 bases from J, the junction kept 10 bases outside the gene matches. The CDR3 DNA is TGCGCCAGCAGCCAAGTCGGGGCGGGAGGGGGCGGTGAGCAGTTCTTC. It is translated as CASSQVGAGGGGEQFF.

The chain combines TRBV29-1 with TRBJ2-3; D might be TRBD2 (6 bases). CDR1 and CDR2 (germline): SQVTM, ANQGSEA. The V gene lost 6 bases and the J gene lost 5 bases, with 12 bases spanning the gap. The CDR3 extends over 12 amino acids. For the CDR3, the DNA is TGCAGCGTGGCCAACGGGGGAGATACGCAGTATTTT. Translation gives CSVANGGDTQYF.

This clone was seen only a few times. The same CDR3 arises from other DNA sequences in this sample as well. The genes are TRBV5-1 and TRBJ2-5; D gene uncertain. Germline V gene lookup returns CDR1 SGHRS and CDR2 YFSETQ. Trimming pared 0 bases from V and 5 bases from J, leaving 8 bases between. The length of the CDR3 is 13 residues. The CDR3 bases are TGCGCCAGCAGCTTGGGGGCTGAGGAGACCCAGTACTTC. As protein: CASSLGAEETQYF.

The chain uses TRBV19 and TRBJ2-6, with D tentatively TRBD1 (7 bases). The CDR3 has 16 amino acids. The germline gives CDR1 LNHDA, CDR2 SQIVND (reference sequence). V lost 2 bases to trimming and J lost 4 bases, with 12 bases between them. The CDR3 DNA follows: TGTGCCAGTAGTATACCAGGGGGGACCGGGGCCAACGTCCTGACTTTC. As protein: CASSIPGGTGANVLTF.

This sequence joins TRBV10-2 and TRBJ2-3; no firm D call. This CDR3 region has 12 residues. V was cut by 7 bases and J by 5 bases, with 10 bases left in between. Germline V gives CDR1 WSHSY, CDR2 SAAADI. The DNA of the CDR3 is TGCGCCAGCAAATACGTAGGAGATACGCAGTATTTT. Residues: CASKYVGDTQYF.

V usage is TRBV5-5 and J usage is TRBJ2-1, with 8 positions matching TRBD2. This CDR3 is 14 amino acids long. V dropped 4 bases and J dropped 6; count of bases not matched to a gene: 6. The germline gives CDR1 SGHKS, CDR2 YYEKEE (reference sequence). The CDR3 is CASSLSGTSNEQFF. As DNA, the CDR3 is TGTGCCAGCAGCCTGAGCGGGACTAGCAATGAGCAGTTCTTC.

The rearrangement uses TRBV2 and TRBJ2-1, with 10 bases fitting TRBD2. Germline trimming cut 5 bases from V and 8 bases from J; bases unmatched to any gene: 9. The germline gives CDR1 SNHLY, CDR2 FYNNEI. The CDR3 runs to 15 residues. CDR3 in amino acids: CASSPAGGPIDEQFF. CDR3 DNA sequence: TGTGCCAGCAGTCCAGCGGGAGGGCCAATCGATGAGCAGTTCTTC.

The chain employs TRBV14 and TRBJ2-5; 8 bases agree with TRBD2. CDR1 is SGHDN and CDR2 is FVKESK in the germline V gene. This CDR3 has 14 amino acids. Trimming removed 6 bases from V and 4 bases from J; junction bases left unmatched: 7. CDR3 region: CASRAGEGGETQYF. The DNA for the CDR3 is TGTGCCAGCAGAGCGGGAGAAGGGGGAGAGACCCAGTACTTC.

V gene TRBV5-1 combines with J gene TRBJ1-1; 9 bases map to TRBD1. Trimming took 4 bases from V and 4 from J; bases not matched to a gene: 5. The length of the CDR3 is 14 residues. CDR1 SGHRS and CDR2 YFSETQ come from the germline V gene. CDR3 coding DNA: TGCGCCAGCAGCCTAAAGGACAGGGGCACTGAAGCTTTCTTT. Its protein is CASSLKDRGTEAFF.

This chain uses TRBV29-1 with TRBJ2-1, with D possibly matching TRBD1 (5 bases). The ends were cut back, 0 bases at V and 9 bases at J, with 12 bases in the middle. The CDR3 spans 13 residues. Germline CDR1 and CDR2: SQVTM and ANQGSEA. CDR3 residues: CSVEEGPGIEQFF. In DNA form, the CDR3 reads TGCAGCGTTGAAGAGGGGCCAGGTATTGAGCAGTTCTTC.

The gene calls are TRBV5-6 and TRBJ2-3, with 8 bases matching TRBD1. Germline loops: CDR1 SGHDT, CDR2 YYEEEE. Germline trimming cut 3 bases from V and 1 base from J; bases unmatched to any gene: 4. CDR3 length equals 15 residues. The CDR3 protein is CASSSPGQGTDTQYF. CDR3 coding DNA: TGTGCCAGCAGCTCCCCGGGACAGGGCACAGATACGCAGTATTTT.

The chain uses TRBV18 and TRBJ2-5, with 14 bases fitting TRBD2. Germline trimming cut 1 base from V and 5 bases from J; bases unmatched to any gene: 9. CDR1 is KGHSH and CDR2 is LQKENI in the germline V gene. The CDR3 consists of 18 residues. The CDR3 DNA follows: TGTGCCAGCTCACCACAGCGACTAGCGGGAGGGTTGAAGGAGACCCAGTACTTC. It codes for CASSPQRLAGGLKETQYF.

The gene calls are TRBV2 and TRBJ1-5; TRBD1 might be the D (6 bases). The CDR3 is 12 residues long. Trimming removed 6 bases at V and 5 bases at J, with 8 bases between. CDR1 and CDR2 (germline): SNHLY, FYNNEI. This CDR3 is CASRSGDQPQHF. Written as DNA, the CDR3 is TGTGCCAGCAGGTCAGGGGATCAGCCCCAGCATTTT.

This sequence joins TRBV5-4 and TRBJ1-1; D gene unclear. This CDR3 has 15 residues. The germline CDR1 and CDR2 sequences are SGHNT and YYREEE (reference sequence). Trimming cost V 0 bases and J 4 bases, with 13 bases left between them. CDR3 in amino acids: CASSLAGSLGTEAFF. Here the CDR3 DNA reads TGTGCCAGCAGCTTGGCGGGGTCCTTAGGCACTGAAGCTTTCTTT.

The chain links TRBV28 to TRBJ2-7, with 8 bases identical to TRBD1. CDR3 size: 20 residues. In germline, CDR1 is MDHEN, CDR2 SYDVKM. Trimming took 1 base from V and 0 from J; bases not matched to a gene: 17. In DNA, the CDR3 is TGTGCCAGCAGTTTATATGGCTTCTGGACCTCAGGGGGCGCCTCCTACGAGCAGTACTTC. Amino acids: CASSLYGFWTSGGASYEQYF.